This T cell receptor beta chain was captured by sequencing in a study of OX40 agonist ivuxolimab in advanced cancers. This CDR3 has 13 amino acids. CDR1 SGHDT and CDR2 YYEEEE come from the germline V gene. V lost 3 bases to trimming and J lost 10 bases, with 11 bases between them. Measured with immunoSEQ multiplex PCR; TCRdb has only the in-frame clones, and not every one. The sample shows tens of thousands of clones, about 91% of them seen only once. This chain links TRBV5-6 with TRBJ1-6; D gene uncertain. The starting material was CD4+ or CD8+ T cells sorted from blood, obtained in a trial of the OX40 agonist ivuxolimab. The clonotype comes from an adult with an advanced solid tumor such as melanoma, head and neck, liver or kidney cancer. The CDR3 sequence: CASSWGWGSPLHF. CDR3 DNA sequence: TGTGCCAGCAGCTGGGGATGGGGATCACCCCTCCACTTT.